This entry is about one TCR beta chain. This CDR3 is built from 12 residues. The V end lost 5 bases, the J end lost 5 bases, and 8 bases lay between the germline ends. The V gene's germline CDR1 is SEHNR and CDR2 FQNEAQ (reference sequence). The sample belongs to a study of OX40 agonist ivuxolimab in advanced cancers. Profiled with immunoSEQ multiplex PCR; TCRdb holds only in-frame clones, not every one. This sample has about 60,000 clones, with 65% to 85% found just once. The rearrangement links TRBV7-9 to TRBJ2-3, with unresolved D. Sample: CD4+ or CD8+ T cells sorted from blood, taken in a trial of the OX40 agonist ivuxolimab. This sequence originates from an adult with an advanced solid tumor such as melanoma, head and neck, liver or kidney cancer. In nucleotides, the CDR3 is TGTGCCAGCAGCGACATCAGAGATACGCAGTATTTT. Translated: CASSDIRDTQYF.